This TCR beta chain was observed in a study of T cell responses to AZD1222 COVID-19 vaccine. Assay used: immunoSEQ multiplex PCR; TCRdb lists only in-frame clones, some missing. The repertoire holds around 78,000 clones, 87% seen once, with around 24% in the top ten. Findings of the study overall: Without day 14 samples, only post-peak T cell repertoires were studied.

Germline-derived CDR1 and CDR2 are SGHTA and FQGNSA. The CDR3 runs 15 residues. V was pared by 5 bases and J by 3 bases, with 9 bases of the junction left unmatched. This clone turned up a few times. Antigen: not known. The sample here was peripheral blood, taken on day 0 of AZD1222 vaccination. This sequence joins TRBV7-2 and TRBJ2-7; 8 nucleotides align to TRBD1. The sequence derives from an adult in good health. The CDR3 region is CASSLRTGQDYEQYF. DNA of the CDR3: TGTGCCAGCAGCCTCAGGACGGGACAGGACTACGAGCAGTACTTC.